The 30 T cell receptor beta chains below come from one sample, sequenced in a study of T cells in localized non-small cell lung cancer. TCRdb's table, derived via immunoSEQ multiplex PCR, lists solely in-frame clones and lacks some. The sample carries some 2,000 clones, 20% to 25% recorded once. The sample consisted of lung tumor tissue, taken before any cancer treatment. The receptors were sampled from a woman between 35 and 75 years old with stage I squamous cell lung carcinoma.

This clone was detected only a few times. The chain joins TRBV5-1 to TRBJ2-5; D is unresolved. Per the germline V gene, CDR1 is SGHRS and CDR2 is YFSETQ. The CDR3 runs 14 residues. The V end lost 2 bases, the J end lost 1 base, and 9 bases lay between the germline ends. The CDR3, as DNA: TGCGCCAGCAGCTTACCTGCGTCCCAAGAGACCCAGTACTTC. Protein product: CASSLPASQETQYF.

This clone was picked up a small number of times. This chain links TRBV6-8 with TRBJ1-4; D gene unclear. This CDR3 has 12 amino acids. V was trimmed by 0 bases and J by 8 bases, leaving 4 bases between them. Germline V gene data show CDR1 as MNHGY and CDR2 as SAAAGT. The CDR3 loop reads CASSYSREKLFF. The CDR3 DNA follows: TGTGCCAGCAGTTACTCGAGGGAAAAACTGTTTTTT.

This clone was seen more than once but under ten times. The rearrangement joins TRBV30 to TRBJ1-1, with TRBD1 as a possible D gene (6 bases). CDR1 is GTSNPN, CDR2 SVGIG, per germline (reference sequence). V dropped 1 base and J dropped 6 bases, with 15 bases sitting between them. This CDR3 region has 14 residues. The DNA for the CDR3 is TGTGCCTGGAGTGGGGGGCTTAATGGGGCTGAAGCTTTCTTT. Translation gives CAWSGGLNGAEAFF.

This clone came up a few times. V and J are TRBV14 and TRBJ2-3, with TRBD2 matching 9 bases. V trimming: 5 bases; J trimming: 4 bases; junction bases outside the gene matches: 10. CDR3 length: 16 residues. Germline V gene lookup returns CDR1 SGHDN and CDR2 FVKESK. As DNA, the CDR3 is TGTGCCAGCAGCGAGGGCGGGAGGGCATCCGCAGATACGCAGTATTTT. The encoded protein is CASSEGGRASADTQYF.

This chain joins TRBV19 and TRBJ2-2, with 8 bases aligning to TRBD1. This CDR3 has 15 residues. The germline V gene has CDR1 LNHDA and CDR2 SQIVND (reference sequence). Unmatched junction bases numbered 9, after V lost 7 bases and J lost 5 bases. DNA for the CDR3: TGTGCCAGTACTGGGGGCAGGGGGCTGACCGGGGAGCTGTTTTTT. It encodes CASTGGRGLTGELFF.

In its sample, this clone is medium-sized. CDR3 sequence: CASRADGQETQYF. Written as DNA, the CDR3 is TGTGCCAGCAGAGCGGATGGGCAAGAGACCCAGTACTTC. The chain combines TRBV6-8 with TRBJ2-5, with D maybe TRBD2 (5 bases). From germline, CDR1 is MNHGY and CDR2 SAAAGT. CDR3 length: 13 residues. Trimming took 6 bases from V and 2 from J, leaving 10 bases between them.

V and J are TRBV14 and TRBJ1-6; a possible D gene is TRBD1 (6 bases). CDR3 length: 17 amino acids. V lost 0 bases to trimming and J lost 1 base, with 10 bases between them. Per germline, CDR1 SGHDN and CDR2 FVKESK. CDR3 sequence reads: CASSQEGGRSYNSPLHF. In DNA form, the CDR3 reads TGTGCCAGCAGCCAAGAAGGGGGGCGATCCTATAATTCACCCCTCCACTTT.

This clone was seen a handful of times. The chain employs TRBV11-3 and TRBJ1-4; D is unresolved. The CDR3 has 15 residues. The germline CDR1 and CDR2 sequences are SGHNT and YENEEA. Trimming removed 4 bases at V and 5 bases at J, with 14 bases between. CDR3 sequence (DNA): TGTGCCAGCAGCTCCAACCGTGGAAAGAATGAAAAACTGTTTTTT. Its protein is CASSSNRGKNEKLFF.

This clone came up a few times. The chain joins TRBV11-3 to TRBJ2-5; TRBD2 matches 10 bases. The V gene end was trimmed by 2 bases and the J gene end by 1 base; junction bases not matched to a gene: 4. The CDR3 extends over 16 amino acids. The germline CDR1 and CDR2 sequences are SGHNT and YENEEA. This CDR3 reads CASSLWASGGQETQYF. CDR3 sequence (DNA): TGTGCCAGCAGCTTATGGGCTAGCGGGGGCCAAGAGACCCAGTACTTC.

This clone was seen only a few times. The rearrangement joins TRBV6-7 to TRBJ1-3; D is possibly TRBD1 (5 bases). TRBV6-7 is given ORF status, its function remaining uncertain. V lost 6 bases to trimming and J lost 15 bases, with 15 bases between them. The CDR3 covers 11 residues. The CDR3 DNA is TGTGCCAGCAGCGGGGGACGGACGGCATATTTT. This codes for CASSGGRTAYF.

This clone is deemed large. This chain connects TRBV19 to TRBJ1-1; D gene uncertain. V gave up 4 bases and J gave up 4 bases, with 13 bases separating them. From germline, CDR1 is LNHDA and CDR2 SQIVND (reference sequence). CDR3 length equals 14 residues. In DNA form, the CDR3 reads TGTGCCAGTAGTAGGGAGGGAGGCGGCACTGAAGCTTTCTTT. The encoded protein is CASSREGGGTEAFF.

This clone was detected a few times. V is TRBV6-8 and J is TRBJ1-2; D not certain. The CDR3 totals 15 residues. Looked up from germline, CDR1 is MNHGY and CDR2 is SAAAGT. V lost 6 bases and J 6 bases, leaving 20 bases between the germline ends. In nucleotides, the CDR3 is TGTGCCAGCAGCCCGGGCACTCATTCCCCAAATGGCTACACCTTC. Translation gives CASSPGTHSPNGYTF.

This clone was seen only a few times. The rearrangement uses TRBV6-7 and TRBJ1-5; D is perhaps TRBD1 (6 bases). Being an ORF, TRBV6-7 has a function that is uncertain. The V and J ends lost 2 bases and 4 bases respectively, with 12 bases between them. CDR3 length: 15 amino acids. Here the CDR3 reads CASSYAGAGNQPQHF. CDR3 sequence (DNA): TGTGCCAGCAGTTACGCGGGGGCAGGGAATCAGCCCCAGCATTTT.

This clone occurred a few times. The gene calls are TRBV19 and TRBJ2-6; D is unclear. This CDR3 has 14 amino acids. The V gene lost 3 bases and the J gene lost 4 bases, with 7 bases spanning the gap. Germline V lookup: CDR1 LNHDA, CDR2 SQIVND (reference sequence). As DNA, the CDR3 is TGTGCCAGTAGTATCACCTCCGGGGCCAACGTCCTGACTTTC. Its translation is CASSITSGANVLTF.

The chain carries TRBV11-3 and TRBJ2-1; D may be TRBD1 or TRBD2 (5 bases each). The CDR3 consists of 16 residues. The germline gives CDR1 SGHNT, CDR2 YENEEA. V was trimmed by 7 bases and J by 7 bases, leaving 23 bases between them. CDR3 sequence reads: CASNPTGPGAVNEQFF. In DNA form, the CDR3 reads TGTGCCAGCAACCCGACGGGACCCGGGGCCGTTAATGAGCAGTTCTTC.

In its sample, this clone was seen a few times. This chain uses TRBV4-1 with TRBJ2-1, with D hard to call. This CDR3 region has 14 residues. Trimming took off 9 bases at V and 0 bases at J, with 12 bases between the two ends. CDR1 MGHRA and CDR2 YSYEKL come from the germline V gene. CDR3 region: CARLADRSYNEQFF. The CDR3 DNA is TGCGCCAGGTTGGCAGACCGCTCCTACAATGAGCAGTTCTTC.

The gene calls are TRBV1 and TRBJ1-3. TRBV1 has pseudogene status. The CDR3 consists of 14 residues. This chain's CDR3 is CASSQVFSGNTIYF. The CDR3 DNA reads TGCGCCAGCAGCCAAGTTTTCTCTGGAAACACCATATATTTT.

J is TRBJ2-7 and V is TRBV11-3; 10 bases line up with TRBD1. The CDR3 contains 15 residues. Per germline, CDR1 SGHNT and CDR2 YENEEA. J gave up 7 bases and V 5 bases, and 11 bases lay outside the gene matches. The CDR3 here is CASSPGTGVFGEQYF. CDR3 bases: TGTGCCAGCAGCCCAGGGACAGGGGTCTTTGGAGAGCAGTACTTC.

The chain joins TRBV30 to TRBJ2-7, with 14 bases that match TRBD2. CDR3 length equals 15 residues. V shed 5 bases, J shed 4 bases, and the junction held 7 bases outside the gene matches. CDR1 and CDR2 (germline): GTSNPN, SVGIG (reference sequence). CDR3 nucleotides: TGTGCCTGGCGGGGACTAGCGGGGGAGCAATACGAGCAGTACTTC. Its protein is CAWRGLAGEQYEQYF.

This clone was seen a handful of times. The V call is TRBV28, the J call TRBJ2-2; 8 nucleotides match TRBD2. With 9 bases clipped from V and 6 bases from J, the junction kept 15 bases outside the gene matches. Looked up from germline, CDR1 is MDHEN and CDR2 is SYDVKM. This CDR3 has 16 amino acids. The CDR3 sequence is CAREGELAVVPGELFF. The CDR3 DNA sequence: TGTGCCAGGGAGGGGGAACTAGCGGTCGTTCCCGGGGAGCTGTTTTTT.

The chain has TRBV7-6 and TRBJ2-2, with D maybe TRBD2 (6 bases). Trimming shortened V by 3 bases and J by 4 bases, and 9 bases separated the two germline ends. The CDR3 has 14 amino acids. CDR1 SGHVS and CDR2 FNYEAQ come from the germline V gene. In DNA, the CDR3 is TGTGCCAGCAGCTTTTGGGGAGGCACCGGGGAGCTGTTTTTT. It yields the protein CASSFWGGTGELFF.

In this sample, this clone turned up a few times. V usage is TRBV9 and J usage is TRBJ1-2; D uncertain. The ends were cut back, 4 bases at V and 3 bases at J, with 13 bases in the middle. Germline V gives CDR1 SGDLS, CDR2 YYNGEE. This CDR3 is 14 amino acids long. The CDR3 region is CASSTNGGYYGYTF. The CDR3 coding sequence is TGTGCCAGCAGCACCAACGGCGGATACTATGGCTACACCTTC.

The chain is built from TRBV9 and TRBJ2-1, with 15 bases that match TRBD2. The CDR3 sequence is 17 residues long. Germline CDR1 and CDR2: SGDLS and YYNGEE. V was clipped by 1 base and J by 9 bases; unmatched bases: 8. The CDR3 nucleotides are TGTGCCAGCAGCGTACAGTGGACTAGCGGGAGGGCCAGTGAGCAGTTCTTC. It translates to CASSVQWTSGRASEQFF.

The chain is built from TRBV12-2 and TRBJ2-5; the D call in the table, TRBD2, was not verified against the DNA. TRBV12-2 is annotated as a pseudogene. The CDR3 is 15 residues long. As DNA, the CDR3 is TGTGCTAGCCGTCCCGGGACTAGCGGACAAGAGACCCAGTACTTC. Its protein product is CASRPGTSGQETQYF.

This clone was detected only a few times. The CDR3 sequence: CSVATRTPSGFLSYEQYF. The CDR3 region has the DNA TGCAGCGTTGCAACCCGGACGCCTAGCGGGTTTCTCTCCTACGAGCAGTACTTC. The chain has TRBV29-1 and TRBJ2-7, with 8 bases matching TRBD2. Germline V lookup: CDR1 SQVTM, CDR2 ANQGSEA. This CDR3 contains 18 residues. V dropped 4 bases and J dropped 0; count of bases not matched to a gene: 17.

Only a few counts were recorded for this clone. CDR3 region: CASSVGLAGVSTTYNEQFF. In DNA form, the CDR3 reads TGTGCCAGCAGCGTAGGGCTAGCGGGAGTTTCAACGACCTACAATGAGCAGTTCTTC. The gene calls are TRBV9 and TRBJ2-1; 10 bases align to TRBD2. Germline trimming cut 0 bases from V and 2 bases from J; bases unmatched to any gene: 11. The CDR3 sequence is 19 residues long. CDR1 is SGDLS and CDR2 is YYNGEE in the germline V gene.

The V call is TRBV18, the J call TRBJ1-5; D gene unclear. Germline lookup yields CDR1 KGHSH and CDR2 LQKENI. This CDR3 has 13 residues. V was trimmed by 2 bases and J by 4 bases, leaving 6 bases between them. CDR3 residues: CASSPDRNQPQHF. The CDR3 nucleotides read TGTGCCAGCTCACCAGATCGGAATCAGCCCCAGCATTTT. Based on the CDR3 plus reference TRBV18 and TRBJ1-5, the full variable domain is NAGVMQNPRHLVRRRGQEARLRCSPMKGHSHVYWYRQLPEEGLKFMVYLQKENIIDESGMPKERFSAEFPKEGPSILRIQQVVRGDSAAYFCASSPDRNQPQHFGDGTRLSIL.

This clone was found a few times. The rearrangement joins TRBV7-1 to TRBJ1-3; perhaps TRBD1 as D (5 bases). TRBV7-1 is reported as an ORF; its role is uncertain. V shed 5 bases and J shed 0 bases, with 17 bases lying between them. The CDR3 length is 17 residues. The CDR3 bases are TGTGCCAGCAGCGTGGGACGGACCTTACTCTCTGGAAACACCATATATTTT. Protein: CASSVGRTLLSGNTIYF.

This clone was seen a handful of times. The chain employs TRBV18 and TRBJ2-3; 14 bases align to TRBD2. The germline V gene encodes CDR1 KGHSH and CDR2 LQKENI. After removal of 4 bases from V and 4 bases from J, the junction contained 1 base not matched to a gene. The CDR3 is made up of 15 amino acids. The DNA of the CDR3 is TGTGCCAGCTCACTGGGACTAGCGGGAGCAGATACGCAGTATTTT. Translated: CASSLGLAGADTQYF.

The sample holds a few counts of this clone. This chain links TRBV12-2 with TRBJ2-1; the D call TRBD2 from the table was never checked on the DNA. TRBV12-2 is termed a pseudogene. The CDR3 sequence is 14 residues long. The CDR3 region is CASRPAGSYNEQFF. The CDR3 DNA reads TGTGCAAGTCGCCCTGCGGGATCCTACAATGAGCAGTTCTTC.